A single sample is the source of the 2 T cell receptor beta chains below, sequenced in a study of T cells in tuberculosis. Using immunoSEQ multiplex PCR, the repertoire was profiled, and TCRdb retains in-frame clones only, with some absent. Among 61,000 or so clones listed, around 86% were seen once. After thawing and overnight rest, PBMC were stained with GMM-loaded CD1B tetramer, viability dye and anti-CD3 for sorting. The CD1B tetramers carried C32 glucose monomycolate purified from Rhodococcus equi. The sequenced sample consisted of CD1b-GMM tetramer-negative cells sorted from PBMCs. The receptors shown here come from an adult woman with latent tuberculosis.

The V call is TRBV5-1, the J call TRBJ1-1; D is ambiguous. V was trimmed by 1 base and J by 2 bases, leaving 15 bases between them. CDR3 size: 16 residues. Germline-derived CDR1 and CDR2 are SGHRS and YFSETQ. The chain's CDR3 is CASSLTGSDINTEAFF. The CDR3 nucleotides are TGCGCCAGCAGCTTGACGGGGAGTGACATCAACACTGAAGCTTTCTTT.

This clone appeared a few times. V is TRBV14 and J is TRBJ1-2; no reliable D call. The length of the CDR3 is 13 residues. V dropped 4 bases and J dropped 4 bases, with 10 bases sitting between them. The V gene's germline CDR1 is SGHDN and CDR2 FVKESK. The CDR3 sequence is CASSPSISYGYTF. The CDR3 coding sequence is TGTGCCAGCAGCCCCAGTATCAGCTATGGCTACACCTTC. Filled out from reference TRBV14 and TRBJ1-2, the complete variable domain reads EAGVTQFPSHSVIEKGQTVTLRCDPISGHDNLYWYRRVMGKEIKFLLHFVKESKQDESGMPNNRFLAERTGGTYSTLKVQPAELEDSGVYFCASSPSISYGYTFGSGTRLTVV.